Presented here are 13 T cell receptor beta chains from one specimen sequenced in a study of Ad26.COV2.S vaccination and SARS-CoV-2 variants. Libraries were prepared by immunoSEQ multiplex PCR; TCRdb keeps only in-frame clonotypes and omits some of them. The data hold about 680,000 clones, with about 90% observed a single time. Treatment: some 19 received Ad26.COV2.S at low or high dose, single or two shots; about 5 received placebo; per-sample allocation not given. Day 63 following the first vaccine or placebo injection was when the samples were taken. Specimen: peripheral blood, collected in a trial of Ad26.COV2.S vaccine versus placebo. The receptors stem from a person aged 18-65 years who received the Ad26.COV2.S COVID-19 vaccine or a placebo.

The chain is built from TRBV6-5 and TRBJ2-5, with D perhaps assigned TRBD1 or TRBD2 (5 bases each). This CDR3 has 14 residues. Germline-derived CDR1 and CDR2 are MNHEY and SVGAGI. Trimming took off 2 bases at V and 0 bases at J, with 7 bases between the two ends. DNA for the CDR3: TGTGCCAGCAGTTACCGGGACCACCAAGAGACCCAGTACTTC. Amino acid sequence: CASSYRDHQETQYF.

The gene calls are TRBV6-2 or TRBV6-3 and TRBJ1-2; 9 bases agree with TRBD1. This CDR3 has 14 residues. Trimming at V came to 5 bases and at J to 8 bases, leaving 9 bases not matched to a gene. CDR1 and CDR2 (germline): MNHEY, SVGEGT. DNA of the CDR3: TGTGCCAGCAGTCCCTACAGGGGGCATACAGGCTACACCTTC. Translating gives CASSPYRGHTGYTF.

The rearrangement links TRBV19 to TRBJ1-1, with D perhaps matching TRBD1 (6 bases). Trimming left V 4 bases short and J 10 bases short, with 19 bases between. Germline CDR1 is LNHDA and CDR2 is SQIVND (reference sequence). The CDR3 sequence is 14 residues long. The CDR3 sequence: CASSTGDNDKVAFF. In nucleotides, the CDR3 is TGTGCCAGTAGTACTGGGGACAACGATAAAGTAGCTTTCTTT.

This chain joins TRBV24-1 and TRBJ2-5; weak D call: TRBD2 (5 bases). The CDR3 has 11 residues. Germline lookup yields CDR1 KGHDR and CDR2 SFDVKD. Trimming pared 2 bases from V and 10 bases from J, leaving 7 bases between. In DNA, the CDR3 is TGTGCCACCAGTGATTGGAGGAGCCAGTACTTC. Amino acid sequence: CATSDWRSQYF.

This clone showed up just once. V gene TRBV6-2 or TRBV6-3 combines with J gene TRBJ1-1; D gene uncertain. The CDR3 has 12 residues. The germline gives CDR1 MNHEY, CDR2 SVGEGT. With 2 bases removed from V and 7 bases from J, the gap between germline ends came to 8 bases. The CDR3 coding sequence is TGTGCCAGCAGTTACCACTGGAATGAAGCTTTCTTT. Protein: CASSYHWNEAFF.

This clone was observed many times. The rearrangement joins TRBV11-2 to TRBJ2-2, with TRBD1 as a possible D gene (6 bases). Trimming stripped 3 bases from V and 1 base from J, with 12 bases between. CDR1 and CDR2 from the germline V gene are SGHAT and FQNNGV. The CDR3 runs to 16 residues. The CDR3 sequence is CASSFRQAGNTGELFF. DNA for the CDR3: TGTGCCAGCAGCTTTAGACAGGCGGGGAACACCGGGGAGCTGTTTTTT.

The sample holds a few counts of this clone. This chain uses TRBV27 with TRBJ1-2; D perhaps matches TRBD1 (6 bases). Germline lookup yields CDR1 MNHEY and CDR2 SMNVEV (reference sequence). The CDR3 length is 12 residues. The V gene lost 6 bases and the J gene lost 4 bases, with 9 bases spanning the gap. CDR3 in amino acids: CASRDRVYGYTF. The DNA for the CDR3 is TGTGCCAGCAGGGACAGAGTCTATGGCTACACCTTC.

V and J are TRBV4-1 and TRBJ2-1; D could derive from TRBD1 or TRBD2 (7 bases each). V shed 0 bases and J shed 7 bases, with 16 bases lying between them. The CDR3 runs to 16 residues. Germline V gene sequence: CDR1 MGHRA, CDR2 YSYEKL. In nucleotides, the CDR3 is TGCGCCAGCAGCCAAGATCAGGGGGACTATCGGAATGAGCAGTTCTTC. It is translated as CASSQDQGDYRNEQFF.

The gene calls are TRBV5-1 and TRBJ1-3; 7 nucleotides agree with TRBD1. This CDR3 has 15 amino acids. Germline lookup yields CDR1 SGHRS and CDR2 YFSETQ. V was pared by 5 bases and J by 2 bases, with 7 bases of the junction left unmatched. The DNA of the CDR3 is TGCGCCAGCAGTACCGACAGGGCGGCTGGAAACACCATATATTTT. Protein product: CASSTDRAAGNTIYF.

The rearrangement uses TRBV4-2 and TRBJ2-1, with no clear D. Trimming pared 1 base from V and 8 bases from J, leaving 21 bases between. The germline gives CDR1 LGHNA, CDR2 YNFKEQ. The CDR3 is made up of 17 amino acids. CDR3 DNA sequence: TGTGCCAGCAGCCAAGCTTTCCCCCTTTTTTTCGGGTATGAGCAGTTCTTC. This encodes CASSQAFPLFFGYEQFF.

This clone showed up just once. The gene calls are TRBV15 and TRBJ1-5, with unresolved D. Germline values: CDR1 LNHNV, CDR2 YYDKDF (reference sequence). The ends were cut back, 0 bases at V and 7 bases at J, with 4 bases in the middle. This CDR3 has 12 amino acids. This CDR3 reads CATSRDWQPQHF. In nucleotides, the CDR3 is TGTGCCACCAGCAGAGATTGGCAGCCCCAGCATTTT.

Comment on this clone: The junction and the germline gene differ at one end; a read error may be behind it. The chain couples TRBV19 to TRBJ2-5, with TRBD2 matching over 8 bases. Germline CDR1 is LNHDA and CDR2 is SQIVND (reference sequence). The CDR3 has 16 residues. As DNA, the CDR3 is TGTGCCAGTAGTTTAGAGAGCGGGAGTTATGGGGAGACCCAGTACTTC. This sequence encodes CASSLESGSYGETQYF.

On this clone: Within the sample, other DNA sequences also encode this same CDR3. The V gene is TRBV9, the J gene TRBJ2-3, with a weak D call TRBD2 (5 bases). Germline lookup yields CDR1 SGDLS and CDR2 YYNGEE. V gave up 0 bases and J gave up 6 bases, with 11 bases separating them. The length of the CDR3 is 14 residues. The CDR3: CASSVGLAADTQYF. The CDR3 DNA follows: TGTGCCAGCAGCGTAGGGCTAGCTGCCGATACGCAGTATTTT.